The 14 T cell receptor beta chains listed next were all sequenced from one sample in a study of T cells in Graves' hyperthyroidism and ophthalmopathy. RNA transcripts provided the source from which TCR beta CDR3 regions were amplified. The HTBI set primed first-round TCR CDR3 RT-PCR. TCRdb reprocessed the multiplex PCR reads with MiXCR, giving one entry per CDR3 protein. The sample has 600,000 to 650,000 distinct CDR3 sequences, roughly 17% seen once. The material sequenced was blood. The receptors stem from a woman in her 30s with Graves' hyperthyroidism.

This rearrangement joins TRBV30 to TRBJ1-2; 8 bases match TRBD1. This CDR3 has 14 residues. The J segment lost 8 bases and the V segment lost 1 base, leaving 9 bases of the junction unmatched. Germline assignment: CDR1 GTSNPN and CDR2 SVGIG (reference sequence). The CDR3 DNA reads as TGTGCCTGGAGTGCCCCAGGGGGCGGGGGGGGCTACACCTTC. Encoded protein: CAWSAPGGGGGYTF.

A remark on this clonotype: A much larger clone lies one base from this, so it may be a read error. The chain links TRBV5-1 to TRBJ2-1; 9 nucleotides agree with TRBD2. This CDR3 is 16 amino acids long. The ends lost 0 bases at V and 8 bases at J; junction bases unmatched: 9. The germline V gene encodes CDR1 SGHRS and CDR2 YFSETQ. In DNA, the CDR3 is TGCGCCAGCAGCTTGGTTGGCGGGAGGGCCTCCTATGAGCAGTTCTTC. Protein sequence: CASSLVGGRASYEQFF. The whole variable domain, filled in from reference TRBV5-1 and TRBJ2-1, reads KAGVTQTPRYLIKTRGQQVTLSCSPISGHRSVSWYQQTPGQGLQFLFEYFSETQRNKGNFPGRFSGRQFSNSRSEMNVSTLELGDSALYLCASSLVGGRASYEQFFGPGTRLTVL.

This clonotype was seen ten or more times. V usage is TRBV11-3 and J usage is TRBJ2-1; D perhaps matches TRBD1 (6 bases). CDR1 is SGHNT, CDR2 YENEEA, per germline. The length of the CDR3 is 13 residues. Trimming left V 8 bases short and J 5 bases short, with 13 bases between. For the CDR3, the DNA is TGTGCCAGCCAGGTCAGGGGCAACAATGAGCAGTTCTTC. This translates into CASQVRGNNEQFF.

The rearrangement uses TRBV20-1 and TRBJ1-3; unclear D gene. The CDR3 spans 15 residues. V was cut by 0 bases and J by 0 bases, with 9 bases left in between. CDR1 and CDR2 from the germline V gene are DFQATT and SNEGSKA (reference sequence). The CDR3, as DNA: TGCAGTGCTAGAGATCGACTTCTCTCTGGAAACACCATATATTTT. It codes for CSARDRLLSGNTIYF.

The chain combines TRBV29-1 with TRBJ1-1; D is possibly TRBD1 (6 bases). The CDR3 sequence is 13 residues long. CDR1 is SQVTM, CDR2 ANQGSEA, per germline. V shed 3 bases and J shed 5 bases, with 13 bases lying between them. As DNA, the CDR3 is TGCAGCGTTGACCCTGGGGGGGCTACTGAAGCTTTCTTT. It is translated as CSVDPGGATEAFF.

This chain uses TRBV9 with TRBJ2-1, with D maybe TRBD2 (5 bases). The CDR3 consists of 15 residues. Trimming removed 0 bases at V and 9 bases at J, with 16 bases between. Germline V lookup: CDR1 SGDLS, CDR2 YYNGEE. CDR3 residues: CASSVGPGERPEQFF. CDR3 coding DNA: TGTGCCAGCAGCGTAGGGCCCGGGGAACGACCTGAGCAGTTCTTC. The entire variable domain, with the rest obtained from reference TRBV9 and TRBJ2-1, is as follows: DSGVTQTPKHLITATGQRVTLRCSPRSGDLSVYWYQQSLDQGLQFLIQYYNGEERAKGNILERFSAQQFPDLHSELNLSSLELGDSALYFCASSVGPGERPEQFFGPGTRLTVL.

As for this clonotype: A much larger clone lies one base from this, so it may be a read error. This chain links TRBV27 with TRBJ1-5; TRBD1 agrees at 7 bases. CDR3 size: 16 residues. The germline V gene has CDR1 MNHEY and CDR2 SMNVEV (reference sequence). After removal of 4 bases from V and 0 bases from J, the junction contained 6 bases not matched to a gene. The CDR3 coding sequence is TGTGCCAGCAGTTGGACAGGCCAATATAGCAATCAGCCCCAGCATTTT. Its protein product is CASSWTGQYSNQPQHF.

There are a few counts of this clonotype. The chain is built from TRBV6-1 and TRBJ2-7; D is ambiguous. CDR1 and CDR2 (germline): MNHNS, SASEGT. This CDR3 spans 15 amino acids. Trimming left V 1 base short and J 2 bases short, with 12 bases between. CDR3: CASSEGFPPTYEQYF. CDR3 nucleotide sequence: TGTGCCAGCAGTGAAGGATTCCCCCCTACCTACGAGCAGTACTTC.

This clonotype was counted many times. CDR3 DNA: TGCAGTGCAGGGGGACAGCTGAACACTGAAGCTTTCTTT. Protein product: CSAGGQLNTEAFF. The rearrangement joins TRBV20-1 to TRBJ1-1; 7 bases are a match to TRBD1. The germline V gene has CDR1 DFQATT and CDR2 SNEGSKA (reference sequence). This CDR3 has 13 residues. J gave up 0 bases and V 6 bases, and 4 bases lay outside the gene matches.

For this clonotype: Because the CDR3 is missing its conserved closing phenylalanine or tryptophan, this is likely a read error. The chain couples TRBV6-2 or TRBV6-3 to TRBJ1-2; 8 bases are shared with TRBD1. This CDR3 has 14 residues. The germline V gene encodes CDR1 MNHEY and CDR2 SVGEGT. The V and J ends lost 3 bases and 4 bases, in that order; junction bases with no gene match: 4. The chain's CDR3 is CASSYGGQVYGYTL. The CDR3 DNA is TGTGCCAGCAGTTATGGGGGACAGGTCTATGGCTACACCCTC.

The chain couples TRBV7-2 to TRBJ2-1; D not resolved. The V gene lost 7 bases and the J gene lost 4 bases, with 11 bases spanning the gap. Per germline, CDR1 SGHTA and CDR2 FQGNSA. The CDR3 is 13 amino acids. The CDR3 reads CASNVGVYNEQFF. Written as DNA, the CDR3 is TGTGCCAGCAACGTCGGAGTATACAATGAGCAGTTCTTC.

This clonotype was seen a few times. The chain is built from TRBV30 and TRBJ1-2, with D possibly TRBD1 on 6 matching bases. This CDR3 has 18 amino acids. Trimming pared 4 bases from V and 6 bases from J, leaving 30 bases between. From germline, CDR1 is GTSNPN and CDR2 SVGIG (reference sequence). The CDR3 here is CAWKGLSGGGIFYHGYTF. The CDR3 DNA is TGTGCCTGGAAGGGCCTCAGTGGAGGGGGAATCTTTTACCATGGCTACACCTTC.

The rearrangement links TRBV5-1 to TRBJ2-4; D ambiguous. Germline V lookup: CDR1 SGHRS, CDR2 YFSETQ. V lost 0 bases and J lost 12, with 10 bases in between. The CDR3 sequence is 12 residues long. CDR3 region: CASSLEGSHQYF. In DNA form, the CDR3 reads TGCGCCAGCAGCTTGGAAGGCTCCCATCAGTACTTC.

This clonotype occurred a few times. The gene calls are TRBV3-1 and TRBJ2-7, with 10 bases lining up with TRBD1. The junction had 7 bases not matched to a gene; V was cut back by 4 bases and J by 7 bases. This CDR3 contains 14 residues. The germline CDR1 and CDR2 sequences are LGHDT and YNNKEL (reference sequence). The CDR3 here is CASSLRTGGTEQYF. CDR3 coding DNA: TGTGCCAGCAGCCTACGGACAGGGGGTACAGAGCAGTACTTC.